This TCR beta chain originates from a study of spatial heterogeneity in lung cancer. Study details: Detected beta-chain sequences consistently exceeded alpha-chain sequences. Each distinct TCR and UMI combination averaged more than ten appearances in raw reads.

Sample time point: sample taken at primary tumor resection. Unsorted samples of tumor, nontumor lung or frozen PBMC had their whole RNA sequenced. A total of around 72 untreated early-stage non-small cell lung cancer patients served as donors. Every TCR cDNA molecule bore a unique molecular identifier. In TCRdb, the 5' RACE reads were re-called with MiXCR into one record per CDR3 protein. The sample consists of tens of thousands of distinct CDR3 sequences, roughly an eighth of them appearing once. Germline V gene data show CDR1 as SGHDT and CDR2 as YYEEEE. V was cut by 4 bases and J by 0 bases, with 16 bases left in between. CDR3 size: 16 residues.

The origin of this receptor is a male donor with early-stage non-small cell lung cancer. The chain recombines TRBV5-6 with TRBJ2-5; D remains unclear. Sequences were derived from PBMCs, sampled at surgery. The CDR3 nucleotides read TGTGCCAGCAGCCCCTTGGGTAGTCGGGACCAAGAGACCCAGTACTTC. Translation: CASSPLGSRDQETQYF.